This TCR beta chain was captured in a study of blood T cell repertoires in COVID-19. Authors' data handling: From reference gene primer amplification, estimates of nucleated cell counts were derived. This table comes from immunoSEQ multiplex PCR, and its TCRdb copy is limited to in-frame clones, with some not included. V, J and clone size are taken as reported in that table, and D and trimming were inferred from the DNA itself. The sample shows about 270,000 clones, roughly 90% of them seen only once. The V gene's germline CDR1 is MNHEY and CDR2 SMNVEV (reference sequence). This CDR3 is 15 amino acids long. The V end was cut by 3 bases, the J end by 6 bases, with 17 bases between.

This receptor was obtained from a woman aged 30 to 39 with COVID-19, enrolled during active disease. The sequenced material came from peripheral blood. The chain combines TRBV27 with TRBJ1-2; weak D call: TRBD1 (6 bases). In nucleotides, the CDR3 is TGTGCCAGCAGTTTGTACAGGGAGGGTTCGGATGGCTACACCTTC. Its translation is CASSLYREGSDGYTF.